The source of this T cell receptor beta chain is a study of vaccination and CD4 T cells after COVID-19. For the study at large: Post-COVID draws followed diagnosis by a median roughly 93 days (range 35 to 161).

An Oncomine TCR Beta short-read assay was used to sequence the DNA from cultured CD4+ T cells. A single record per CDR3 protein comes from TCRdb applying MiXCR to the PCR reads. The sample lists roughly 14,000 distinct CDR3 sequences, less than 70% occurring once. V shed 6 bases, J shed 1 base, and the junction held 8 bases outside the gene matches. There are 14 residues in the CDR3. CDR1 SQVTM and CDR2 ANQGSEA come from the germline V gene. Treatment indicated: approximately 11-day PBMC culture with coronavirus spike peptide pools or control peptides (ViraFEST assay). Antigen-specific T cell expansion with peptide pools preceded TCR sequencing in the ViraFEST approach. A few counts support this clonotype. The target antigen is unknown.

The sequenced sample consisted of CD4+ T cells from blood, cultured in vitro. This sequence originates from a human donor who had recovered from COVID-19. The chain recombines TRBV29-1 with TRBJ1-1; TRBD1 matches at 7 bases. This CDR3 is CSVLSGTANTEAFF. In nucleotides, the CDR3 is TGCAGCGTGCTTTCCGGGACAGCGAACACTGAAGCTTTCTTT.